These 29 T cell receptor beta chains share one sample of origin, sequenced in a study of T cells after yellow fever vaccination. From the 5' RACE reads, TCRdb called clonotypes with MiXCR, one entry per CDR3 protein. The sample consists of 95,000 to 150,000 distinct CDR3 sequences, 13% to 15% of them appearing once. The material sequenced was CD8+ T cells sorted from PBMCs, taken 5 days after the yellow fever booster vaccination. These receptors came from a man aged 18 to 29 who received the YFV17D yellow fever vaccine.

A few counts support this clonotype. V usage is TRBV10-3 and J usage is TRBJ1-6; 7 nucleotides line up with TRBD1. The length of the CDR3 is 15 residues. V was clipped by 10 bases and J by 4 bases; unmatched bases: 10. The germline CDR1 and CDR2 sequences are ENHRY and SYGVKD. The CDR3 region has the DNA TGTGCCACAGAAGACAGGGTTCGATATAATTCACCCCTCCACTTT. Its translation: CATEDRVRYNSPLHF.

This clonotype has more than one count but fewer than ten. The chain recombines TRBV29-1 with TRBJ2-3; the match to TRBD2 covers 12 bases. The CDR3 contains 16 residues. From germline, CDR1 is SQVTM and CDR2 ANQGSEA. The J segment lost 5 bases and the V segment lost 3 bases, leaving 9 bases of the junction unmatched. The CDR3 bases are TGCAGCGTTGAGTGGGCTAGCGGGGGGGCTGGAGATACGCAGTATTTT. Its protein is CSVEWASGGAGDTQYF.

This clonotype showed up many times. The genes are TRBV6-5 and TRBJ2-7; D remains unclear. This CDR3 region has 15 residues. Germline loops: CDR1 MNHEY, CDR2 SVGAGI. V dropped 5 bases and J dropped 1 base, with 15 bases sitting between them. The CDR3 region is CASSRMVDRSYEQYF. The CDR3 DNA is TGTGCCAGCAGTAGAATGGTGGACCGTTCCTACGAGCAGTACTTC.

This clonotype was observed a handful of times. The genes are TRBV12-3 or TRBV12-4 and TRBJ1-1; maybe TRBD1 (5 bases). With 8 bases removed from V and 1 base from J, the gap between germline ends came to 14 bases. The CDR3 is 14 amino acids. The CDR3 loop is CASGTSGTNTEAFF. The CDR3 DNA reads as TGTGCCAGCGGGACGAGTGGGACGAACACTGAAGCTTTCTTT.

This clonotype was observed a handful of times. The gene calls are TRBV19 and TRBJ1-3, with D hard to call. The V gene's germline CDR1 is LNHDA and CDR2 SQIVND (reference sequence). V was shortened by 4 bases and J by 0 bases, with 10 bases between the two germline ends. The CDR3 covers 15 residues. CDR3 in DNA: TGTGCCAGTAGTAAGTCCGGCGTCTCTGGAAACACCATATATTTT. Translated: CASSKSGVSGNTIYF.

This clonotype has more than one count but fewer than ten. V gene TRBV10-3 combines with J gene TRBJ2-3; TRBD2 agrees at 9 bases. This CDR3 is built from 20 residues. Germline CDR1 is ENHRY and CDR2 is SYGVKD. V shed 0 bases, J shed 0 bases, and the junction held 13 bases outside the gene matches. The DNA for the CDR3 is TGTGCCATCAGTGAGTCGGGGACTAGCCCTTCCACTACTAGCACAGATACGCAGTATTTT. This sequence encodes CAISESGTSPSTTSTDTQYF.

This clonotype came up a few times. In DNA form, the CDR3 reads TGTGCCAGCAGCGTGGTGAGGGTCCAAGAGACCCAGTACTTC. This encodes CASSVVRVQETQYF. This chain connects TRBV7-9 to TRBJ2-5, with TRBD2 as a possible D gene (5 bases). Germline assignment: CDR1 SEHNR and CDR2 FQNEAQ (reference sequence). The germline V and J ends were trimmed by 5 bases and 1 base, with 11 bases remaining between them. The CDR3 contains 14 residues.

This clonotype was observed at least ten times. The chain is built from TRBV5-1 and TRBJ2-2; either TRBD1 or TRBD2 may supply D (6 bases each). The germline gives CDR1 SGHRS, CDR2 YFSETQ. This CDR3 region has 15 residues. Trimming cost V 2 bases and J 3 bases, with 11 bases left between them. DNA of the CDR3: TGCGCCAGCAGCTTTACGGGGGCCCACACCGGGGAGCTGTTTTTT. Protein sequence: CASSFTGAHTGELFF.

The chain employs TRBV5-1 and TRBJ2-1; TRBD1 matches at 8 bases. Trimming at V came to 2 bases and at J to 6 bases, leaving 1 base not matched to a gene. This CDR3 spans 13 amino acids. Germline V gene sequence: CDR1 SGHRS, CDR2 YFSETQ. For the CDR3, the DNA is TGCGCCAGCAGCTTTACAGGGGGCAATGAGCAGTTCTTC. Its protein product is CASSFTGGNEQFF.

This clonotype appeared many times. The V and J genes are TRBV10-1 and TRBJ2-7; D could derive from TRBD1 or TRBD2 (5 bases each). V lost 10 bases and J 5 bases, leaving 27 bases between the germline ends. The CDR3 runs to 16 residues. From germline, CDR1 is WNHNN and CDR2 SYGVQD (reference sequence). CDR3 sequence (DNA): TGCGCCAATCGTTTGGGGACCCCCCGTTTGGTCGACGAGCAGTACGTC. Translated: CANRLGTPRLVDEQYV.

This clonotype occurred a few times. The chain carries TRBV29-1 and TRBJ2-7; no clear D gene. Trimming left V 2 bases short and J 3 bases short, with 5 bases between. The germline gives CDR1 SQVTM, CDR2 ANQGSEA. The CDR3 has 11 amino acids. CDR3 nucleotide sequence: TGCAGCGTTGAATCGGACTACGAGCAGTACTTC. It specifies CSVESDYEQYF.

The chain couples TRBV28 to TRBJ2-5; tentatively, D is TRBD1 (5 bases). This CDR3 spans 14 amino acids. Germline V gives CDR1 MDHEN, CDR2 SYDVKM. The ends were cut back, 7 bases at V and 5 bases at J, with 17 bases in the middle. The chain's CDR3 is CASNRSGRVETQYF. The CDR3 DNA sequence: TGTGCCAGCAATCGGTCTGGCAGGGTCGAGACCCAGTACTTC. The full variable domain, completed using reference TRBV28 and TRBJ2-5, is DVKVTQSSRYLVKRTGEKVFLECVQDMDHENMFWYRQDPGLGLRLIYFSYDVKMKEKGDIPEGYSVSREKKERFSLILESASTNQTSMYLCASNRSGRVETQYFGPGTRLLVL.

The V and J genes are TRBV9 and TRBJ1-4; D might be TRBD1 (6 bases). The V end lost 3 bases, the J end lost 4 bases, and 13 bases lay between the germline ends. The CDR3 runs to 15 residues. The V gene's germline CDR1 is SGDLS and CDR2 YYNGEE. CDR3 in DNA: TGTGCCAGCAGCGACCCCGGGACATATAATGAAAAACTGTTTTTT. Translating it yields CASSDPGTYNEKLFF.

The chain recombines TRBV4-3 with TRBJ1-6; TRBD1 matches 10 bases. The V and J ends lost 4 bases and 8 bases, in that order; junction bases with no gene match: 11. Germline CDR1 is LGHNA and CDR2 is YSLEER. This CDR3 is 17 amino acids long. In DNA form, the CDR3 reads TGCGCCAGCAGCCCAGAACCAGCCGGGACAGGGGATTCACCCCTCCACTTT. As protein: CASSPEPAGTGDSPLHF.

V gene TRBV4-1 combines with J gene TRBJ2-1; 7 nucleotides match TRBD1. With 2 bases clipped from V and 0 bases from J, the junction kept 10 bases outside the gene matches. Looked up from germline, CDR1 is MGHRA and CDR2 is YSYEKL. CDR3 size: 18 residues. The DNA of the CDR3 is TGCGCCAGCAGCCAAACCCCTGGGACAGTCAACTCCTACAATGAGCAGTTCTTC. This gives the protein CASSQTPGTVNSYNEQFF.

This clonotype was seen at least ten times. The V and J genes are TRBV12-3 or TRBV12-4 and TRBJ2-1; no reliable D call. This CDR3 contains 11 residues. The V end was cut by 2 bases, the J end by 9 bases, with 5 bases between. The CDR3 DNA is TGTGCCAGCAGTTTATCGGGTGAGCAGTTCTTC. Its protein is CASSLSGEQFF.

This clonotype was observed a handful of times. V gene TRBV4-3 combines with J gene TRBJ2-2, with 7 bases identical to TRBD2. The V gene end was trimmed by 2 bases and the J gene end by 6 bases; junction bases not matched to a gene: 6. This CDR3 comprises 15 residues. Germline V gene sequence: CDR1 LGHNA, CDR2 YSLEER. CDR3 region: CASSQRSGGAGELFF. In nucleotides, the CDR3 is TGCGCCAGCAGCCAACGTTCTGGGGGGGCCGGGGAGCTGTTTTTT.

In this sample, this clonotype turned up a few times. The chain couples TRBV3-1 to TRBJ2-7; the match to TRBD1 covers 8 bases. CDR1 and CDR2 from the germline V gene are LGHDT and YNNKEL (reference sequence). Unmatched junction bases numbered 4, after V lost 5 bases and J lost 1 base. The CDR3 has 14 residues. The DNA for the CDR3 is TGTGCCAGCAGCGTCCGACAGGGGTCCTACGAGCAGTACTTC. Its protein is CASSVRQGSYEQYF.

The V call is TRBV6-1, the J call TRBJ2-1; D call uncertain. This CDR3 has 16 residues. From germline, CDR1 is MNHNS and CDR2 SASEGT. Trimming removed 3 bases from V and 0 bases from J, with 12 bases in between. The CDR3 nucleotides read TGTGCCAGCAGTGAGCCGGCTGTTTCCTCCTACAATGAGCAGTTCTTC. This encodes CASSEPAVSSYNEQFF.

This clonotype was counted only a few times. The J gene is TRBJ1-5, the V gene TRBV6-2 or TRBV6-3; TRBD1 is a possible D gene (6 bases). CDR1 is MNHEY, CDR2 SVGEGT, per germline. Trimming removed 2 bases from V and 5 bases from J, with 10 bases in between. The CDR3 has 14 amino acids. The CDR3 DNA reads TGTGCCAGCAGTTACCCAGGGGAGGATCAGCCCCAGCATTTT. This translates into CASSYPGEDQPQHF.

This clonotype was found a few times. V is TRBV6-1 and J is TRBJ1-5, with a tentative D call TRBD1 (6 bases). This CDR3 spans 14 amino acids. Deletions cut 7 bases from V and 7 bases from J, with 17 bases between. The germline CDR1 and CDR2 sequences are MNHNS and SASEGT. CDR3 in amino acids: CASILGGGWQPQHF. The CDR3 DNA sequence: TGTGCCAGCATCCTGGGGGGGGGCTGGCAGCCCCAGCATTTT.

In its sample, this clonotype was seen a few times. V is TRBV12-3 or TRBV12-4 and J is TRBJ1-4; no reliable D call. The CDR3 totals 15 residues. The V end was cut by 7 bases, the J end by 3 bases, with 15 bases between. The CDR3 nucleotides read TGTGCCAGCACCCGCCCGGGTAATCCTAATGAAAAACTGTTTTTT. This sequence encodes CASTRPGNPNEKLFF.

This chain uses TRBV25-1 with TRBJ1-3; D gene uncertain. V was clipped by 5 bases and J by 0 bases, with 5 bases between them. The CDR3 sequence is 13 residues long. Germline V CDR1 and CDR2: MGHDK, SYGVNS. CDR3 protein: CASSRFSGNTIYF. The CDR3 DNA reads TGTGCCAGCAGTCGGTTCTCTGGAAACACCATATATTTT. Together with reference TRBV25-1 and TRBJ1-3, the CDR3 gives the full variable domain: EADIYQTPRYLVIGTGKKITLECSQTMGHDKMYWYQQDPGMELHLIHYSYGVNSTEKGDLSSESTVSRIRTEHFPLTLESARPSHTSQYLCASSRFSGNTIYFGEGSWLTVV.

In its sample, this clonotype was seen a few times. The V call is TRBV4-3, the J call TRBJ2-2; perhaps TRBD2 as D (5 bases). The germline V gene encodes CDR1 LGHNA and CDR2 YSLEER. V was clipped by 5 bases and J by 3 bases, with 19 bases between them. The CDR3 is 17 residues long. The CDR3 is CASSNPAGGPHTGELFF. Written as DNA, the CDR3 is TGCGCCAGCAGCAACCCTGCAGGAGGACCTCACACCGGGGAGCTGTTTTTT.

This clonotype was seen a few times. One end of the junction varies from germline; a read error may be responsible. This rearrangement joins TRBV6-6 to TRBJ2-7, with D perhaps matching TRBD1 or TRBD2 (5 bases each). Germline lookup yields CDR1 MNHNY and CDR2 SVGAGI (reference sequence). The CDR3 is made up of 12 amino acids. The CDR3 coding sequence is TGTGCCAGCAGTTACCCGAGGGACGCTACAAATTTC. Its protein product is CASSYPRDATNF.

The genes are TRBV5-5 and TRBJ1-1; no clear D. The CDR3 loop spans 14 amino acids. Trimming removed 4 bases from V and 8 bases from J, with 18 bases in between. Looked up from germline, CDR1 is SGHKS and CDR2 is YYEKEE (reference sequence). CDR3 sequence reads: CASSIGWDGPEAFF. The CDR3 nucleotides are TGTGCCAGCAGCATTGGGTGGGATGGGCCCGAAGCTTTCTTT.

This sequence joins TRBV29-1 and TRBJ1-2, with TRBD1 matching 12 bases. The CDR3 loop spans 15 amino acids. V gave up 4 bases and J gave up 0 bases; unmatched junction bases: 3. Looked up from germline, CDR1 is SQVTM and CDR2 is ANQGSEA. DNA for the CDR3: TGCAGCGTTGTGGGACAGGGGGCAGCTAACTATGGCTACACCTTC. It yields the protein CSVVGQGAANYGYTF.

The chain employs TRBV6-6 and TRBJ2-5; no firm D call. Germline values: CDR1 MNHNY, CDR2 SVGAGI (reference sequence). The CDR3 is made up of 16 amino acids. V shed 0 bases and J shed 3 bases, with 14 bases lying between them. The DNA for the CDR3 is TGTGCCAGCAGTTACTCTGAGACGTGGGAAAAAGAGACCCAGTACTTC. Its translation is CASSYSETWEKETQYF.

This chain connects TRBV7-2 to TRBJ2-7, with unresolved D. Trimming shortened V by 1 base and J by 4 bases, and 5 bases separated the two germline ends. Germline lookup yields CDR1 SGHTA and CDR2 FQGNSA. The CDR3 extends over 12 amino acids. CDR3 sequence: CASSLVGYEQYV. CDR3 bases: TGTGCCAGCAGCTTAGTAGGGTACGAGCAGTACGTC.